Sequencing of this TCR beta chain was carried out in a study of shared clonotypes between healthy human individuals. This clone has just a few counts. CDR3 length: 15 amino acids. Germline values: CDR1 WNHNN, CDR2 SYGVQD (reference sequence). V shed 2 bases and J 6 bases; nucleotides not matched to a gene: 9. Data came from immunoSEQ multiplex PCR; TCRdb stores just in-frame clones and leaves some out. The sample lists approximately 740,000 clones, under 80% seen once, with approximately 1.6% in the top ten. The sequencing sample was made of memory CD4+ T cells sorted from blood. As to subset: CD45RA-negative fraction. The chain uses TRBV10-1 and TRBJ2-7; 8 bases are a match to TRBD1. The clonotype originates from a woman aged 30 to 39 in good health. In nucleotides, the CDR3 is TGCGCCAGCAGTGAGGGGACAGGCCCTAGTACCGAGCAGTACTTC. Translated, it gives CASSEGTGPSTEQYF.